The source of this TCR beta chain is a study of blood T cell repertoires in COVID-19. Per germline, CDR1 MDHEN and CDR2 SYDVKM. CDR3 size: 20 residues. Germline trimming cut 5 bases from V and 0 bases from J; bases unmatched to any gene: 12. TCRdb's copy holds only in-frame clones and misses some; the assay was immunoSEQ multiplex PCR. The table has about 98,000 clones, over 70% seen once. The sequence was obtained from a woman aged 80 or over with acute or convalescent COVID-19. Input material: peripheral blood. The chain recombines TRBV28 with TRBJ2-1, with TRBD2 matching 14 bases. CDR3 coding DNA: TGTGCCAGCAGTGCCCCCGGGACTAGCGGGGGCCGCAGCTCCTACAATGAGCAGTTCTTC. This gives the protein CASSAPGTSGGRSSYNEQFF.